This TCR beta chain was identified in a study of blood T cell repertoires in COVID-19. The CDR3 extends over 18 amino acids. V dropped 3 bases and J dropped 2; count of bases not matched to a gene: 8. The germline V gene has CDR1 MDHEN and CDR2 SYDVKM. The table came from immunoSEQ multiplex PCR; TCRdb's copy has only in-frame clones and leaves some out. The table lists about 110,000 clones, 60% to 85% of them singletons. The J gene is TRBJ2-5, the V gene TRBV28; TRBD2 matches at 14 bases. Sequencing input: peripheral blood. The TCR sequence derives from an elderly man with COVID-19, enrolled during active disease. The CDR3 reads CASSFGTSGSYRQETQYF. DNA for the CDR3: TGTGCCAGCAGTTTCGGGACTAGCGGGAGTTATCGGCAAGAGACCCAGTACTTC.